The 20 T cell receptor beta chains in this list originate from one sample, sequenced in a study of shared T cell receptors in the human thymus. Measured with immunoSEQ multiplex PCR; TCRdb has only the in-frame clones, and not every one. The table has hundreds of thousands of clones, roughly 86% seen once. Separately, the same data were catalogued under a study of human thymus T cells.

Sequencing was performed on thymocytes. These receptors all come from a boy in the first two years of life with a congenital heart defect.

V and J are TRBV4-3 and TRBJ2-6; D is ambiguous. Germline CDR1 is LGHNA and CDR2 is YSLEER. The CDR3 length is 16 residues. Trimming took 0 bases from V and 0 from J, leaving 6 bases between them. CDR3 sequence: CASSQELLSGANVLTF. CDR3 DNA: TGCGCCAGCAGCCAAGAACTGCTCTCTGGGGCCAACGTCCTGACTTTC.

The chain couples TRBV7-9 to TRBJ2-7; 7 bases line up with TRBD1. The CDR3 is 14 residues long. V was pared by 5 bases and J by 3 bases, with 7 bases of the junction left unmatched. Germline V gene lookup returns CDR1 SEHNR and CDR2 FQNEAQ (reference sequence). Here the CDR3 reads CASSLRQGYYEQYF. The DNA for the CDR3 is TGTGCCAGCAGCCTCCGACAGGGATACTACGAGCAGTACTTC.

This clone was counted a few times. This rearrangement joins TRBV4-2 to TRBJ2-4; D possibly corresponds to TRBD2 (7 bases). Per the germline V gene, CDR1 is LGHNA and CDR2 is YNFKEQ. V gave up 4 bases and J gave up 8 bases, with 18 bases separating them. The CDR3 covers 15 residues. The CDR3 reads CASSPAPGGGDIQYF. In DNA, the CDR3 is TGTGCCAGCAGCCCAGCGCCGGGGGGCGGGGACATTCAGTACTTC.

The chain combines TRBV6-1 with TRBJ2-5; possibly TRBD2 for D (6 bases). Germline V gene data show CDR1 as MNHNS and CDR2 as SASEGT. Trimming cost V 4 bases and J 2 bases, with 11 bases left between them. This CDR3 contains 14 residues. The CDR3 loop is CASSAAGSQETQYF. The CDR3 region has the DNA TGTGCCAGCAGTGCCGCGGGGTCGCAAGAGACCCAGTACTTC.

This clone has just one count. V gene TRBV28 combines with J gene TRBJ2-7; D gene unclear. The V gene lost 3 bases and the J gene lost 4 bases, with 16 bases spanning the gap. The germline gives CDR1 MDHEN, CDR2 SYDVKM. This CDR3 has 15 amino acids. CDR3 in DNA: TGTGCCAGCAGTTTCTTCAGGTCAAAACAGTACGAGCAGTACTTC. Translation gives CASSFFRSKQYEQYF.

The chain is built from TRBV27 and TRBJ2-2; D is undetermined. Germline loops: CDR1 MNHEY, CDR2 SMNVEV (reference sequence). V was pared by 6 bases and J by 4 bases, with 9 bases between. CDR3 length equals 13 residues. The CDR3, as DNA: TGTGCCAGCAGCCTTAGCCGCACCGGGGAGCTGTTTTTT. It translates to CASSLSRTGELFF.

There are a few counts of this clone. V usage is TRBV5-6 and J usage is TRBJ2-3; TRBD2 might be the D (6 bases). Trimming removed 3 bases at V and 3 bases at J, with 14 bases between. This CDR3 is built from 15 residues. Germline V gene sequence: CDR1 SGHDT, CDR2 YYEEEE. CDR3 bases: TGTGCCAGCAGCTCGCGCGGGGAGTTGACAGATACGCAGTATTTT. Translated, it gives CASSSRGELTDTQYF.

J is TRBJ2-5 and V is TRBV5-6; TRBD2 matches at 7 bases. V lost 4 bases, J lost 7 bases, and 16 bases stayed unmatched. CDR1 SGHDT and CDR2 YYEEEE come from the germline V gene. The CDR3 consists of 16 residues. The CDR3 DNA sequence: TGTGCCAGCAGCGGGAGGGATGGGACGGTCCGGGGGACCCAGTACTTC. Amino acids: CASSGRDGTVRGTQYF.

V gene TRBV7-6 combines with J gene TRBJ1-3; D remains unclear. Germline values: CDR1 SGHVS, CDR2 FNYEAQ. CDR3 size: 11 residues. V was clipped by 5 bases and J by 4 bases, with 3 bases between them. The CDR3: CASSPGNTIYF. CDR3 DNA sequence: TGTGCCAGCAGCCCGGGAAACACCATATATTTT. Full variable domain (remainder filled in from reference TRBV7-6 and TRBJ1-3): GAGVSQSPRYKVTKRGQDVALRCDPISGHVSLYWYRQALGQGPEFLTYFNYEAQQDKSGLPNDRFSAERPEGSISTLTIQRTEQRDSAMYRCASSPGNTIYFGEGSWLTVV.

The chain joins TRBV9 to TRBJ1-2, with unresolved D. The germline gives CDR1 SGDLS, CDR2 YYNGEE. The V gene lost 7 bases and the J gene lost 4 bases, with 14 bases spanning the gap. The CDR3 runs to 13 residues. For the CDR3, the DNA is TGTGCCAGCTCCGCCGGGAGGACCTATGGCTACACCTTC. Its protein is CASSAGRTYGYTF. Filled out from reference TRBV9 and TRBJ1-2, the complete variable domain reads DSGVTQTPKHLITATGQRVTLRCSPRSGDLSVYWYQQSLDQGLQFLIQYYNGEERAKGNILERFSAQQFPDLHSELNLSSLELGDSALYFCASSAGRTYGYTFGSGTRLTVV.

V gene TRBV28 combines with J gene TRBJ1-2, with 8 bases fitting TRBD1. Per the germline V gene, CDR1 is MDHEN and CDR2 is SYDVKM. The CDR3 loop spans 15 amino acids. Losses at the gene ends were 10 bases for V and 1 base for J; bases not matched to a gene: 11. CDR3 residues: CATFAGDRNNYGYTF. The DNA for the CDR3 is TGTGCCACCTTTGCGGGGGACAGGAATAACTATGGCTACACCTTC.

The DNA of the CDR3 is TGTGCCAGCAGCTTTGGCGGGGGCTCCTACAATGAGCAGTTCTTC. This codes for CASSFGGGSYNEQFF. The V and J genes are TRBV5-4 and TRBJ2-1, with 7 nucleotides matching TRBD2. The CDR3 is 15 amino acids. The V gene end was trimmed by 2 bases and the J gene end by 0 bases; junction bases not matched to a gene: 2. Per germline, CDR1 SGHNT and CDR2 YYREEE (reference sequence).

The chain's CDR3 is CASSDIGVGTQYF. Here the CDR3 DNA reads TGTGCCAGCAGTGATATAGGGGTAGGGACCCAGTACTTC. The chain has TRBV2 and TRBJ2-5, with D perhaps matching TRBD1 (5 bases). Germline loops: CDR1 SNHLY, CDR2 FYNNEI. This CDR3 comprises 13 residues. V dropped 3 bases and J dropped 7 bases, with 12 bases sitting between them. Full variable domain (missing parts from reference TRBV2 and TRBJ2-5): EPEVTQTPSHQVTQMGQEVILRCVPISNHLYFYWYRQILGQKVEFLVSFYNNEISEKSEIFDDQFSVERPDGSNFTLKIRSTKLEDSAMYFCASSDIGVGTQYFGPGTRLLVL.

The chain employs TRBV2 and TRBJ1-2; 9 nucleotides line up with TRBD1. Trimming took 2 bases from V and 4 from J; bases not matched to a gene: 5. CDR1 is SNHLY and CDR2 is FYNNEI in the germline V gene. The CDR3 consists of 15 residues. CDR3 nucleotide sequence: TGTGCCAGCAGTGAAAACAGGGGGCATGGCTATGGCTACACCTTC. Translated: CASSENRGHGYGYTF.

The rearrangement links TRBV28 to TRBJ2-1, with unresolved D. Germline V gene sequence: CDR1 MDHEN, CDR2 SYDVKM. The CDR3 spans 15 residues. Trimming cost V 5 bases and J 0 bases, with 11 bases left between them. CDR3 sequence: CASSPPGPSYNEQFF. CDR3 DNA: TGTGCCAGCAGTCCACCCGGTCCCTCCTACAATGAGCAGTTCTTC.

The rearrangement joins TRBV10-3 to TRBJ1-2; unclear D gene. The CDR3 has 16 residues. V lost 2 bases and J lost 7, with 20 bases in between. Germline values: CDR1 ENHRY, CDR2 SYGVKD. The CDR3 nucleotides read TGTGCCATCAGTGAGAAGAGGGCAGACGTCTCGGGTGGCTACACCTTC. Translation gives CAISEKRADVSGGYTF.

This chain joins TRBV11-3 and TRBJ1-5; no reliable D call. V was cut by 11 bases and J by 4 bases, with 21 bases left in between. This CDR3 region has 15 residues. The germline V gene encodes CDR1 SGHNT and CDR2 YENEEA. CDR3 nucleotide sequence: TGTGCCGCCTTCAAGCCAGGCTACTTTAATCAGCCCCAGCATTTT. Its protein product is CAAFKPGYFNQPQHF.

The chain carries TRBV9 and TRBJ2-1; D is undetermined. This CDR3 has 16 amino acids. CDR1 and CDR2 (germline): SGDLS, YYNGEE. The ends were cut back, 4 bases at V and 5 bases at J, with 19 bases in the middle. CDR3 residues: CASSPTPAKSDNEQFF. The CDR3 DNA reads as TGTGCCAGCAGCCCAACCCCGGCTAAAAGCGACAATGAGCAGTTCTTC.

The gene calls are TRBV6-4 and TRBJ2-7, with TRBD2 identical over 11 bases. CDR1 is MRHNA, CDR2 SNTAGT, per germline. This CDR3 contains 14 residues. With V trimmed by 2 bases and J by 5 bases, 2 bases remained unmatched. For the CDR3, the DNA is TGTGCCAGCAGTGACAGGGGACTAGCGGACGAGCAGTACTTC. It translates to CASSDRGLADEQYF.

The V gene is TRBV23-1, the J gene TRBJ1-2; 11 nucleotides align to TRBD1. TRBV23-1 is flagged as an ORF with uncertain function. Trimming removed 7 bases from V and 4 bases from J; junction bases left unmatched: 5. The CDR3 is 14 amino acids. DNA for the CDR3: TGCGCCAGCACGCGGACAGGGGGCGGCTATGGCTACACCTTC. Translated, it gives CASTRTGGGYGYTF.